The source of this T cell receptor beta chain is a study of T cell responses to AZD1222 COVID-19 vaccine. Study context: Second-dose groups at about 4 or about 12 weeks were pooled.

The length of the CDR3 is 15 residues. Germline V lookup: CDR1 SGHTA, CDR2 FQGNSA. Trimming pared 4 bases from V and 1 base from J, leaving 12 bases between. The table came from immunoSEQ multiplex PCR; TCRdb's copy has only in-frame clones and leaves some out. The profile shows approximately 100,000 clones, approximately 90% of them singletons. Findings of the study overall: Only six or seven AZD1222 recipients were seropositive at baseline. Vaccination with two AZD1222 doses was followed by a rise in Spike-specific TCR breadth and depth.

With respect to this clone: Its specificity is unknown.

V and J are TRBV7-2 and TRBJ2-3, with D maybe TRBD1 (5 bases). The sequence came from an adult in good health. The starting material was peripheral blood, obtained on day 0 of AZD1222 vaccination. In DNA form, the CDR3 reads TGTGCCAGCAGCTCTGGGGCTAGTGGCACAGATACGCAGTATTTT. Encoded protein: CASSSGASGTDTQYF. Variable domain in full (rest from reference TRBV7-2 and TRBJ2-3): GAGVSQSPSNKVTEKGKDVELRCDPISGHTALYWYRQSLGQGLEFLIYFQGNSAPDKSGLPSDRFSAERTGGSVSTLTIQRTQQEDSAVYLCASSSGASGTDTQYFGPGTRLTVL.